This T cell receptor beta chain was sequenced during a study of tumor-infiltrating lymphocytes in localized non-small cell lung cancer. Study information: Resected tumor was paired with non-adjacent uninvolved lung from the same patient.

Generated by immunoSEQ multiplex PCR, the TCRdb table keeps only in-frame clones and is missing some. The table lists about 22,000 clones, more than 75% of them singletons. V gave up 4 bases and J gave up 1 base, with 16 bases separating them. Germline CDR1 is SGHDN and CDR2 is FVKESK. CDR3 length equals 16 residues. Study observations and caveats: Only some patients had TCR sequencing, depending on available tissue.

With regard to this clone: Its matching antigen is unknown.

The TCR comes from a human donor with non-small cell lung cancer. The V call is TRBV14, the J call TRBJ1-1; perhaps TRBD1 as D (5 bases). Sequenced: lung tumor tissue. For the CDR3, the DNA is TGTGCCAGCAGCCGTAGGACCGGGGGGGGGAACACTGAAGCTTTCTTT. Translated: CASSRRTGGGNTEAFF.